Shown below are 30 T cell receptor beta chains from a single sample sequenced in a study of OX40 agonist ivuxolimab in advanced cancers. Profiling relied on immunoSEQ multiplex PCR, and the TCRdb table lists in-frame clones only, not all of them. The table records about 73,000 clones, about 92% of them present only once. The source material was CD4+ or CD8+ T cells sorted from blood, sampled in a trial of the OX40 agonist ivuxolimab. These receptors all come from an adult with an advanced solid tumor such as melanoma, head and neck, liver or kidney cancer.

The chain combines TRBV18 with TRBJ2-7; 7 bases match TRBD1. Trimming at V came to 5 bases and at J to 2 bases, leaving 6 bases not matched to a gene. Germline CDR1 reads KGHSH; CDR2 reads LQKENI. The CDR3 runs to 14 residues. The CDR3 DNA follows: TGTGCCAGCTCAGGGGCGCAGGGGGCCTACGAGCAGTACTTC. Translation gives CASSGAQGAYEQYF.

Only one count was recorded for this clone. The chain recombines TRBV9 with TRBJ2-1; 12 nucleotides match TRBD2. Germline V lookup: CDR1 SGDLS, CDR2 YYNGEE. The CDR3 contains 15 residues. J gave up 5 bases and V 3 bases, and 3 bases lay outside the gene matches. The CDR3: CASSGLAGENNEQFF. CDR3 bases: TGTGCCAGCAGCGGACTAGCGGGGGAAAACAATGAGCAGTTCTTC. Complete variable domain (other parts from reference TRBV9 and TRBJ2-1): DSGVTQTPKHLITATGQRVTLRCSPRSGDLSVYWYQQSLDQGLQFLIQYYNGEERAKGNILERFSAQQFPDLHSELNLSSLELGDSALYFCASSGLAGENNEQFFGPGTRLTVL.

CDR3 DNA: TGTGCCAGTAGTATACGGACAGGGAGAACCTACGAGCAGTACTTC. Protein product: CASSIRTGRTYEQYF. The chain has TRBV19 and TRBJ2-7; 8 bases fit TRBD1. The CDR3 has 15 residues. Germline V gene data show CDR1 as LNHDA and CDR2 as SQIVND (reference sequence). With 2 bases clipped from V and 2 bases from J, the junction kept 5 bases outside the gene matches.

The chain uses TRBV6-6 and TRBJ2-7; 9 bases match TRBD1. The J segment lost 7 bases and the V segment lost 2 bases, leaving 12 bases of the junction unmatched. CDR3 length: 16 amino acids. Per the germline V gene, CDR1 is MNHNY and CDR2 is SVGAGI (reference sequence). CDR3 protein: CASSYPSTGGLREQYF. CDR3 bases: TGTGCCAGCAGTTACCCCAGCACAGGGGGCCTTAGGGAGCAGTACTTC.

The chain uses TRBV27 and TRBJ2-2; 7 bases are a match to TRBD2. CDR1 is MNHEY, CDR2 SMNVEV, per germline (reference sequence). Unmatched junction bases numbered 6, after V lost 2 bases and J lost 3 bases. The CDR3 spans 16 residues. CDR3 residues: CASSLGRGIYTGELFF. CDR3 in DNA: TGTGCCAGCAGTTTAGGGAGGGGAATATACACCGGGGAGCTGTTTTTT.

The CDR3 nucleotides are TGTGCCAGCAGCGTAGACAGGAAAACCTACCCTGAAAAACTGTTTTTT. Protein: CASSVDRKTYPEKLFF. V and J are TRBV9 and TRBJ1-4; maybe TRBD1 (5 bases). The V and J ends lost 0 bases and 7 bases respectively, with 16 bases between them. The germline gives CDR1 SGDLS, CDR2 YYNGEE. The CDR3 runs to 16 residues.

In this sample, this clone turned up once. This chain's CDR3 is CASSQTNTGTGKSYEQYF. As DNA, the CDR3 is TGCGCCAGCAGTCAAACTAACACCGGGACAGGGAAATCCTACGAGCAGTACTTC. The chain is built from TRBV23-1 and TRBJ2-7, with 9 bases aligning to TRBD1. TRBV23-1 is given ORF status, its function remaining uncertain. V lost 2 bases, J lost 1 base, and 12 bases stayed unmatched. The CDR3 has 18 residues.

This clone was seen just once. V is TRBV7-6 and J is TRBJ2-7, with 10 nucleotides matching TRBD1. This CDR3 contains 17 residues. V was clipped by 1 base and J by 3 bases; unmatched bases: 9. The germline gives CDR1 SGHVS, CDR2 FNYEAQ. CDR3 DNA sequence: TGTGCCAGCAGCTTAGAGGTCACAGGGACAGGGGTCTACGAGCAGTACTTC. Translated, it gives CASSLEVTGTGVYEQYF.

The chain joins TRBV10-2 to TRBJ2-1; 9 nucleotides align to TRBD2. Germline V CDR1 and CDR2: WSHSY, SAAADI. CDR3 length: 16 amino acids. The junction had 12 bases not matched to a gene; V was cut back by 6 bases and J by 6 bases. The CDR3 spells CASRDVSGGIFNEQFF. In DNA form, the CDR3 reads TGCGCCAGCAGAGACGTTAGCGGGGGTATTTTCAATGAGCAGTTCTTC.

The rearrangement links TRBV19 to TRBJ2-1, with 13 bases fitting TRBD2. V shed 3 bases, J shed 4 bases, and the junction held 15 bases outside the gene matches. CDR1 and CDR2 from the germline V gene are LNHDA and SQIVND (reference sequence). CDR3 length: 20 residues. The CDR3 loop reads CASSMAFPWTSGGFYNEQFF. The CDR3 nucleotides read TGTGCCAGTAGTATGGCGTTTCCCTGGACTAGCGGGGGTTTTTACAATGAGCAGTTCTTC.

The chain couples TRBV15 to TRBJ1-2; D perhaps matches TRBD1 (5 bases). Trimming cost V 4 bases and J 6 bases, with 15 bases left between them. The CDR3 is made up of 14 amino acids. Germline V gene data show CDR1 as LNHNV and CDR2 as YYDKDF (reference sequence). For the CDR3, the DNA is TGTGCCACCAGCATACGCGGGGCCCTGCATGGCTACACCTTC. The encoded protein is CATSIRGALHGYTF.

The J gene is TRBJ2-7, the V gene TRBV9; D is uncertain. This CDR3 contains 12 residues. The V end was cut by 4 bases, the J end by 2 bases, with 7 bases between. Germline assignment: CDR1 SGDLS and CDR2 YYNGEE. The CDR3 DNA reads as TGTGCCAGCAGCCTGCACCCCTACGAGCAGTACTTC. Translated, it gives CASSLHPYEQYF. The variable domain in full, with the rest retrieved from reference TRBV9 and TRBJ2-7, is DSGVTQTPKHLITATGQRVTLRCSPRSGDLSVYWYQQSLDQGLQFLIQYYNGEERAKGNILERFSAQQFPDLHSELNLSSLELGDSALYFCASSLHPYEQYFGPGTRLTVT.

The chain employs TRBV18 and TRBJ1-1, with D possibly being TRBD1 (5 bases). Germline CDR1 is KGHSH and CDR2 is LQKENI. This CDR3 has 16 residues. V was cut by 0 bases and J by 3 bases, with 14 bases left in between. CDR3: CASSPPGGDPDTEAFF. The CDR3 DNA sequence: TGTGCCAGCTCACCACCCGGAGGGGACCCCGACACTGAAGCTTTCTTT.

The V call is TRBV11-2, the J call TRBJ1-2, with a possible D match to TRBD1 (5 bases). Germline CDR1 reads SGHAT; CDR2 reads FQNNGV. Deletions cut 11 bases from V and 4 bases from J, with 11 bases between. The length of the CDR3 is 11 residues. This CDR3 is CAWGAGYGYTF. CDR3 bases: TGTGCCTGGGGCGCCGGCTATGGCTACACCTTC.

V is TRBV27 and J is TRBJ2-7; a weak D match, TRBD2 (6 bases). This CDR3 spans 15 amino acids. Germline-derived CDR1 and CDR2 are MNHEY and SMNVEV (reference sequence). Trimming pared 8 bases from V and 3 bases from J, leaving 20 bases between. This CDR3 is CASLPTWAGIYEQYF. Here the CDR3 DNA reads TGTGCCAGCCTCCCGACGTGGGCGGGAATCTACGAGCAGTACTTC.

V and J are TRBV6-1 and TRBJ2-7; D is perhaps TRBD1 (5 bases). Germline lookup yields CDR1 MNHNS and CDR2 SASEGT. CDR3 length equals 18 residues. The V and J ends lost 4 bases and 6 bases respectively, with 28 bases between them. The CDR3 loop reads CASSASLSYDSIPIEQYF. The CDR3, as DNA: TGTGCCAGCAGTGCGAGTTTGTCGTACGACAGTATCCCCATCGAGCAGTACTTC.

This chain links TRBV19 with TRBJ1-1, with 7 bases lining up with TRBD1. There are 12 residues in the CDR3. Germline trimming cut 6 bases from V and 6 bases from J; bases unmatched to any gene: 4. Germline V gene data show CDR1 as LNHDA and CDR2 as SQIVND (reference sequence). The CDR3 protein is CASSNRGPEAFF. Here the CDR3 DNA reads TGTGCCAGTAGCAACAGGGGCCCTGAAGCTTTCTTT. The variable domain in full, completed from reference TRBV19 and TRBJ1-1, reads DGGITQSPKYLFRKEGQNVTLSCEQNLNHDAMYWYRQDPGQGLRLIYYSQIVNDFQKGDIAEGYSVSREKKESFPLTVTSAQKNPTAFYLCASSNRGPEAFFGQGTRLTVV.

The CDR3 loop is CASSQAGELFF. DNA for the CDR3: TGTGCCAGCTCCCAAGCCGGGGAGCTGTTTTTT. The V call is TRBV9, the J call TRBJ2-2; D ambiguous. The CDR3 extends over 11 amino acids. The germline CDR1 and CDR2 sequences are SGDLS and YYNGEE. V was pared by 7 bases and J by 6 bases, with 7 bases between.

The chain has TRBV7-6 and TRBJ1-6; no firm D call. The CDR3 covers 15 residues. V was pared by 0 bases and J by 4 bases, with 7 bases between. Germline CDR1 SGHVS, CDR2 FNYEAQ. The CDR3 region is CASSLAAEYNSPLHF. In nucleotides, the CDR3 is TGTGCCAGCAGCTTAGCGGCGGAATATAATTCACCCCTCCACTTT.

The J gene is TRBJ2-7, the V gene TRBV7-9; 9 bases match TRBD1. The CDR3 has 15 amino acids. With V trimmed by 1 base and J by 3 bases, 4 bases remained unmatched. Germline-derived CDR1 and CDR2 are SEHNR and FQNEAQ (reference sequence). The CDR3 DNA reads TGTGCCAGCAGCTTAGAGGGGACAGGGCTCTACGAGCAGTACTTC. Protein sequence: CASSLEGTGLYEQYF.

This chain links TRBV14 with TRBJ1-4; tentatively, D is TRBD1 (5 bases). In germline, CDR1 is SGHDN, CDR2 FVKESK. V was cut by 4 bases and J by 8 bases, with 14 bases left in between. This CDR3 is 14 amino acids long. The chain's CDR3 is CASSLRGLSEKLFF. The CDR3 bases are TGTGCCAGCAGCCTCCGGGGCCTAAGCGAAAAACTGTTTTTT.

J is TRBJ2-7 and V is TRBV7-3; D is perhaps TRBD2 (5 bases). V lost 6 bases to trimming and J lost 1 base, with 16 bases between them. Germline CDR1 is SGHTA and CDR2 is FQGTGA. The CDR3 runs to 15 residues. The CDR3 region is CASSEGLGSSYEQYF. The CDR3 DNA reads TGTGCCAGCAGTGAAGGACTGGGGTCATCCTACGAGCAGTACTTC.

The V gene is TRBV6-1, the J gene TRBJ1-5; D unclear. Trimming removed 1 base from V and 0 bases from J, with 10 bases in between. The length of the CDR3 is 16 residues. Germline V gene sequence: CDR1 MNHNS, CDR2 SASEGT. DNA of the CDR3: TGTGCCAGCAGTGAAGGGGTGGGGATTAGCAATCAGCCCCAGCATTTT. This codes for CASSEGVGISNQPQHF.

This clone occurred a few times. The rearrangement links TRBV6-4 to TRBJ1-1, with D tentatively TRBD1 (5 bases). The V gene lost 4 bases and the J gene lost 4 bases, with 7 bases spanning the gap. The CDR3 spans 12 residues. Germline CDR1 MRHNA, CDR2 SNTAGT. In DNA form, the CDR3 reads TGTGCCAGCAGTGCCGGGGGCACTGAAGCTTTCTTT. Amino acid sequence: CASSAGGTEAFF.

This clone has only one observation. The rearrangement uses TRBV5-1 and TRBJ1-2, with TRBD1 matching over 7 bases. The trim removed 4 bases at V and 8 bases at J, leaving 14 bases unmatched. Germline-derived CDR1 and CDR2 are SGHRS and YFSETQ. This CDR3 is built from 15 residues. The CDR3 bases are TGCGCCAGCAGCACGGAGGTTCCAGGGGGGCAAGGCTACACCTTC. This translates into CASSTEVPGGQGYTF.

The chain is built from TRBV25-1 and TRBJ1-6; weak D call: TRBD1 (6 bases). The germline CDR1 and CDR2 sequences are MGHDK and SYGVNS. Deletions cut 1 base from V and 6 bases from J, with 10 bases between. The CDR3 has 15 residues. The CDR3 region has the DNA TGTGCCAGCAGTGAATTTCAGGGGACTAATTCACCCCTCCACTTT. Translated: CASSEFQGTNSPLHF.

This clone was counted between two and nine times. The rearrangement links TRBV4-1 to TRBJ1-2; 7 nucleotides align to TRBD1. After removal of 0 bases from V and 6 bases from J, the junction contained 16 bases not matched to a gene. Germline lookup yields CDR1 MGHRA and CDR2 YSYEKL. There are 18 residues in the CDR3. CDR3 protein: CASSQDGRQGISVDGYTF. The CDR3 DNA is TGCGCCAGCAGCCAAGATGGACGACAGGGTATTAGTGTGGATGGCTACACCTTC.

This chain uses TRBV2 with TRBJ1-2; weak D call: TRBD1 (6 bases). The CDR3 is 12 residues long. Germline CDR1 and CDR2: SNHLY and FYNNEI. Trimming cost V 7 bases and J 3 bases, with 9 bases left between them. The CDR3 is CASKGVYYGYTF. The CDR3, as DNA: TGTGCCAGCAAGGGGGTGTACTATGGCTACACCTTC.

This clone has more than one count but fewer than ten. The chain combines TRBV4-1 with TRBJ2-7; 10 bases are shared with TRBD1. With V trimmed by 5 bases and J by 2 bases, 3 bases remained unmatched. CDR3 length equals 14 residues. Germline V gene sequence: CDR1 MGHRA, CDR2 YSYEKL. The CDR3 DNA sequence: TGCGCCAGCAGCGTGGACAGGGGGGCCTACGAGCAGTACTTC. It codes for CASSVDRGAYEQYF.

This clone was seen a few times. The rearrangement links TRBV19 to TRBJ2-6; D not certain. V dropped 4 bases and J dropped 0 bases, with 7 bases sitting between them. The CDR3 covers 15 residues. CDR1 is LNHDA and CDR2 is SQIVND in the germline V gene (reference sequence). CDR3 nucleotides: TGTGCCAGTAGTACAGGAGCCTCTGGGGCCAACGTCCTGACTTTC. Its protein is CASSTGASGANVLTF.